This T cell receptor (beta chain) was sequenced for a study of blood T cell repertoires in COVID-19. Study at large: The samples span acute and convalescent COVID-19 from the United States, Italy and Spain.

This clone has a single count. TCRdb's copy holds only in-frame clones and misses some; the assay was immunoSEQ multiplex PCR. This table has tens of thousands of clones, roughly 74% appearing once. The germline V gene encodes CDR1 SEHNR and CDR2 FQNEAQ (reference sequence). The CDR3 contains 17 residues. The V gene lost 5 bases and the J gene lost 1 base, with 15 bases spanning the gap. The clonotype originates from an elderly woman with acute or convalescent COVID-19. The V call is TRBV7-9, the J call TRBJ2-6; D possibly corresponds to TRBD2 (7 bases). Source material: peripheral blood. In DNA, the CDR3 is TGTGCCAGCAGCCCGGAGGGGGGGAGATCTGGGGCCAACGTCCTGACTTTC. Translation gives CASSPEGGRSGANVLTF.